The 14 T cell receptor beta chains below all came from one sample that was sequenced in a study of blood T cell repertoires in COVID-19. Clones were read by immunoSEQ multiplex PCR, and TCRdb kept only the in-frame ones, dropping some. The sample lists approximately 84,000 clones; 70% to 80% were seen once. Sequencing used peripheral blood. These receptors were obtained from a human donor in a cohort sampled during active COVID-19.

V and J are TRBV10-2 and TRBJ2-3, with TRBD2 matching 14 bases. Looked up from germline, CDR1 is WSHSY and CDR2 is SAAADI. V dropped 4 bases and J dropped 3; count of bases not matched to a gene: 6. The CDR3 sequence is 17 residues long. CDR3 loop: CASSGLAGGRRTDTQYF. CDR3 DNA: TGCGCCAGCAGTGGACTAGCGGGGGGGCGGAGAACAGATACGCAGTATTTT.

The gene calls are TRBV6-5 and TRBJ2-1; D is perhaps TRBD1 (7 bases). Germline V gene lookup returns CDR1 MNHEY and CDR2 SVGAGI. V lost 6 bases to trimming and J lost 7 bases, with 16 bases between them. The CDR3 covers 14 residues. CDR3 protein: CASRRGRGENEQFF. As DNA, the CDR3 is TGTGCCAGCAGGCGGGGCAGGGGGGAAAATGAGCAGTTCTTC.

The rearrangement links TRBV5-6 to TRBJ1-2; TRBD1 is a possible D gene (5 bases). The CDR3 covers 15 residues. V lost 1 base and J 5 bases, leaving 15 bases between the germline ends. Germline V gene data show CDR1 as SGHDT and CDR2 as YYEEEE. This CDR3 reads CASSLPGEEEYGYTF. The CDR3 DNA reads TGTGCCAGCAGCTTGCCGGGGGAAGAAGAGTATGGCTACACCTTC.

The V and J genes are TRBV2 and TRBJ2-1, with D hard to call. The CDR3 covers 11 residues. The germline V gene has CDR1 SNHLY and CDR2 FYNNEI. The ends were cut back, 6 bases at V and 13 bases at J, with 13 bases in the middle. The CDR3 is CASSSYEAQFF. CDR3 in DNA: TGTGCCAGCAGCAGTTATGAGGCACAGTTCTTC.

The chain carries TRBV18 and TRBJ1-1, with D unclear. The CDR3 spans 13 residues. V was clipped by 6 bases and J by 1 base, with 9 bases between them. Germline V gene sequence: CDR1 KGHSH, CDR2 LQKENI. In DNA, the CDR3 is TGTGCCAGCTCTTCCGAGAAGAACACTGAAGCTTTCTTT. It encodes CASSSEKNTEAFF.

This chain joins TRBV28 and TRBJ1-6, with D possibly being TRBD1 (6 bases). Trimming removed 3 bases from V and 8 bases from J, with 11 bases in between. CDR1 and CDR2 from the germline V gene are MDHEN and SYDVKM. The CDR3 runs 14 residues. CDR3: CASSFYRDDSPLHF. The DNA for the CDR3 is TGTGCCAGCAGTTTTTACAGGGACGATTCACCCCTCCACTTT. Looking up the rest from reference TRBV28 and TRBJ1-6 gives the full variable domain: DVKVTQSSRYLVKRTGEKVFLECVQDMDHENMFWYRQDPGLGLRLIYFSYDVKMKEKGDIPEGYSVSREKKERFSLILESASTNQTSMYLCASSFYRDDSPLHFGNGTRLTVT.

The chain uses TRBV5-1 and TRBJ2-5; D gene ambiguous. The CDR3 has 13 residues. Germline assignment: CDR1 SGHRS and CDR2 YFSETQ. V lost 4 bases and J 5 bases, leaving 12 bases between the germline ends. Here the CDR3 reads CASSRRVEETQYF. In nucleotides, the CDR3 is TGCGCCAGCAGCCGCCGAGTAGAGGAGACCCAGTACTTC. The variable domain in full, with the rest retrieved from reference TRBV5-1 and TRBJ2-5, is KAGVTQTPRYLIKTRGQQVTLSCSPISGHRSVSWYQQTPGQGLQFLFEYFSETQRNKGNFPGRFSGRQFSNSRSEMNVSTLELGDSALYLCASSRRVEETQYFGPGTRLLVL.

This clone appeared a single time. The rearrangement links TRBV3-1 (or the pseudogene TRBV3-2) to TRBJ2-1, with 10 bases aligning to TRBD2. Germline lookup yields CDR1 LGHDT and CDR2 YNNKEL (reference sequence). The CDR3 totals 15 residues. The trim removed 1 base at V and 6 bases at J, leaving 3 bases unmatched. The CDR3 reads CASSQGTSGSNEQFF. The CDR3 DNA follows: TGTGCCAGCAGCCAAGGGACTAGCGGATCCAATGAGCAGTTCTTC.

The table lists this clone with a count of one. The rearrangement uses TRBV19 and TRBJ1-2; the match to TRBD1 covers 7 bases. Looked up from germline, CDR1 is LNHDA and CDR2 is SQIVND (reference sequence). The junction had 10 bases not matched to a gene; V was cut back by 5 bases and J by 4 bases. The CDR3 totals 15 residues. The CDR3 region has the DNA TGTGCCAGTAGTTTTACCGGGACAGCCTCCTATGGCTACACCTTC. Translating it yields CASSFTGTASYGYTF.

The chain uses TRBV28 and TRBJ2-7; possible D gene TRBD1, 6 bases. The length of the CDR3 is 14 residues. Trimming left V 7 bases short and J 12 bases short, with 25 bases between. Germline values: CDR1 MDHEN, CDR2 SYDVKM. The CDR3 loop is CASTPQGPGRRTYF. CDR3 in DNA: TGTGCCAGCACCCCACAGGGTCCAGGAAGACGGACGTACTTC.

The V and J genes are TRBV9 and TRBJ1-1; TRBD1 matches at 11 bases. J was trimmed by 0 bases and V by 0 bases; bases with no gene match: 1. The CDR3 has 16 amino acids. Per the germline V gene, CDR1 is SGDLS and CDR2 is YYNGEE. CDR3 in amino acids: CASSVGTGGMNTEAFF. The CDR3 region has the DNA TGTGCCAGCAGCGTAGGGACAGGGGGCATGAACACTGAAGCTTTCTTT.

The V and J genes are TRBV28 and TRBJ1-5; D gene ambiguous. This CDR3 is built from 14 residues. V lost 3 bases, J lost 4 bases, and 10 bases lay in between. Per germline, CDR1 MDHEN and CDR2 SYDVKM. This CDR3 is CASSFPRSNQPQHF. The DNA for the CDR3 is TGTGCCAGCAGTTTCCCCCGTTCTAATCAGCCCCAGCATTTT.

The CDR3, as DNA: TGTGCCAGCAGCCACCAGGGGGATAATTCACCCCTCCACTTT. It yields the protein CASSHQGDNSPLHF. The V call is TRBV3-1 (or the pseudogene TRBV3-2), the J call TRBJ1-6; 7 bases align to TRBD1. Germline V gene data show CDR1 as LGHDT and CDR2 as YNNKEL (reference sequence). V was pared by 3 bases and J by 5 bases, with 1 base of the junction left unmatched. The CDR3 totals 14 residues.

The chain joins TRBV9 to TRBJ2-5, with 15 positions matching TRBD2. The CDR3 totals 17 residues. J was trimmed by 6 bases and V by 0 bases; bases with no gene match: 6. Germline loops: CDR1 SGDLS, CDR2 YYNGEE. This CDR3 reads CASSVGTSGGEMKTQYF. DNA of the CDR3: TGTGCCAGCAGCGTAGGGACTAGCGGGGGGGAAATGAAGACCCAGTACTTC. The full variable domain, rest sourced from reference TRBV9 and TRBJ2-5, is DSGVTQTPKHLITATGQRVTLRCSPRSGDLSVYWYQQSLDQGLQFLIQYYNGEERAKGNILERFSAQQFPDLHSELNLSSLELGDSALYFCASSVGTSGGEMKTQYFGPGTRLLVL.